These 22 T cell receptor beta chains originate from one sample sequenced in a study of T-cell memory formation after mild COVID-19. TCRdb reanalysed the 5' RACE reads using MiXCR and keeps one entry per CDR3 protein. Of 300,000 to 350,000 distinct CDR3 sequences listed, roughly an eighth are singletons. Specimen: PBMCs or a T cell subset sorted from them (not recorded which). The receptors shown here come from a man younger than 35 who had mild COVID-19 (a few samples of this study predate the infection). Cell type and time point are not known.

The chain carries TRBV29-1 and TRBJ2-7, with D possibly matching TRBD2 (6 bases). Trimming removed 0 bases from V and 6 bases from J, with 15 bases in between. The CDR3 sequence is 14 residues long. The V gene's germline CDR1 is SQVTM and CDR2 ANQGSEA. Here the CDR3 DNA reads TGCAGCGTTGAAGAAGCGGGTCAAGGGGTCGAGCAGTACTTC. Its translation is CSVEEAGQGVEQYF.

This chain links TRBV7-9 with TRBJ2-1, with 8 bases fitting TRBD1. Trimming removed 5 bases from V and 8 bases from J; junction bases left unmatched: 11. CDR3 length: 15 amino acids. The V gene's germline CDR1 is SEHNR and CDR2 FQNEAQ (reference sequence). The CDR3 sequence: CASSPRQGFPYEQFF. The CDR3 DNA reads as TGTGCCAGCAGCCCCCGACAGGGGTTCCCTTATGAGCAGTTCTTC.

In this sample, this clonotype turned up a few times. The chain has TRBV28 and TRBJ1-2; 7 nucleotides align to TRBD1. V lost 3 bases to trimming and J lost 7 bases; unmatched junction nucleotides: 5. The germline V gene has CDR1 MDHEN and CDR2 SYDVKM. The CDR3 contains 13 residues. The chain's CDR3 is CASSFSGGPGYTF. In DNA form, the CDR3 reads TGTGCCAGCAGTTTCTCAGGGGGACCTGGCTACACCTTC.

This clonotype occurred many times. The chain uses TRBV12-3 or TRBV12-4 and TRBJ1-5; weak D call: TRBD1 (5 bases). The CDR3 contains 16 residues. V was trimmed by 6 bases and J by 4 bases, leaving 19 bases between them. In DNA form, the CDR3 reads TGTGCCAGCAGCCCTCCGTCAGGGCCTGTGAATCAGCCCCAGCATTTT. As protein: CASSPPSGPVNQPQHF.

This chain uses TRBV6-2 or TRBV6-3 with TRBJ2-1; possibly TRBD1 or TRBD2 for D (7 bases each). Germline V gives CDR1 MNHEY, CDR2 SVGEGT. Trimming shortened V by 6 bases and J by 6 bases, and 18 bases separated the two germline ends. The CDR3 spans 15 residues. CDR3 protein: CASRIQGGSVNEQFF. The CDR3 nucleotides are TGTGCCAGCAGAATCCAGGGGGGGAGCGTCAATGAGCAGTTCTTC.

The chain carries TRBV7-2 and TRBJ2-2; TRBD2 might be the D (5 bases). The CDR3 has 13 amino acids. Trimming took off 5 bases at V and 6 bases at J, with 10 bases between the two ends. From germline, CDR1 is SGHTA and CDR2 FQGNSA. The chain's CDR3 is CASSLTRSGELFF. The CDR3 DNA is TGTGCCAGCAGCCTCACTAGGTCCGGGGAGCTGTTTTTT.

The rearrangement joins TRBV30 to TRBJ1-5; D uncertain. Germline-derived CDR1 and CDR2 are GTSNPN and SVGIG (reference sequence). The CDR3 spans 14 residues. Trimming pared 3 bases from V and 6 bases from J, leaving 15 bases between. The CDR3, as DNA: TGTGCCTGGAGCCCTTTGAATCCCGGTCAGCCCCAGCATTTT. Its translation is CAWSPLNPGQPQHF.

This clonotype was observed a few times. The chain combines TRBV12-3 or TRBV12-4 with TRBJ1-2; unclear D gene. This CDR3 has 12 residues. Between the trimmed V and J ends, which lost 7 bases and 5 bases, there was a span of 11 bases. The CDR3 sequence: CASTGHLYGYTF. CDR3 nucleotide sequence: TGTGCCAGCACCGGGCACTTGTATGGCTACACCTTC.

This clonotype was detected a few times. The chain employs TRBV6-2 or TRBV6-3 and TRBJ1-5, with D hard to call. V gave up 5 bases and J gave up 9 bases, with 20 bases separating them. The CDR3 consists of 15 residues. CDR1 is MNHEY, CDR2 SVGEGT, per germline. The chain's CDR3 is CASSQPLLSEAPQHF. The CDR3 DNA is TGTGCCAGCAGTCAGCCCCTCCTTAGTGAAGCGCCCCAGCATTTT.

The chain recombines TRBV4-3 with TRBJ1-5; D is undetermined. In germline, CDR1 is LGHNA, CDR2 YSLEER. The CDR3 runs 13 residues. Trimming pared 0 bases from V and 7 bases from J, leaving 7 bases between. This CDR3 reads CASSQDRRQPQHF. CDR3 nucleotide sequence: TGCGCCAGCAGCCAAGATAGGAGGCAGCCCCAGCATTTT.

This sequence joins TRBV5-1 and TRBJ2-3; D call uncertain. Trimming shortened V by 4 bases and J by 5 bases, and 11 bases separated the two germline ends. Germline loops: CDR1 SGHRS, CDR2 YFSETQ. CDR3 length: 13 amino acids. CDR3 loop: CASSHPLQDTQYF. In nucleotides, the CDR3 is TGCGCCAGCAGCCACCCCCTACAAGATACGCAGTATTTT. Variable domain in full (rest from reference TRBV5-1 and TRBJ2-3): KAGVTQTPRYLIKTRGQQVTLSCSPISGHRSVSWYQQTPGQGLQFLFEYFSETQRNKGNFPGRFSGRQFSNSRSEMNVSTLELGDSALYLCASSHPLQDTQYFGPGTRLTVL.

This clonotype was recorded a few times. The J gene is TRBJ1-5, the V gene TRBV7-8, with a tentative D call TRBD1 (5 bases). This CDR3 contains 14 residues. With 4 bases removed from V and 0 bases from J, the gap between germline ends came to 7 bases. The V gene's germline CDR1 is SGHVS and CDR2 FQNEAQ. The CDR3 here is CASSSTASNQPQHF. CDR3 sequence (DNA): TGTGCCAGCAGCTCGACAGCTAGCAATCAGCCCCAGCATTTT.

This clonotype was recorded many times. The chain recombines TRBV4-3 with TRBJ2-5; D is perhaps TRBD1 or TRBD2 (7 bases each). The germline V and J ends were trimmed by 4 bases and 1 base, with 16 bases remaining between them. This CDR3 is built from 16 residues. Germline assignment: CDR1 LGHNA and CDR2 YSLEER. The CDR3 sequence: CASSRNPGGGQETQYF. The CDR3 DNA reads TGCGCCAGCAGCCGCAACCCAGGGGGGGGCCAAGAGACCCAGTACTTC.

Ten or more counts support this clonotype. The V and J genes are TRBV19 and TRBJ2-1, with TRBD1 matching over 9 bases. The junction had 9 bases not matched to a gene; V was cut back by 6 bases and J by 6 bases. CDR1 LNHDA and CDR2 SQIVND come from the germline V gene (reference sequence). The CDR3 runs 15 residues. CDR3 in DNA: TGTGCCAGTAGGCCCGGGGACAGGGATTCCAATGAGCAGTTCTTC. Translating gives CASRPGDRDSNEQFF. Based on the CDR3 plus reference TRBV19 and TRBJ2-1, the full variable domain is DGGITQSPKYLFRKEGQNVTLSCEQNLNHDAMYWYRQDPGQGLRLIYYSQIVNDFQKGDIAEGYSVSREKKESFPLTVTSAQKNPTAFYLCASRPGDRDSNEQFFGPGTRLTVL.

This chain links TRBV3-1 with TRBJ2-3; D not resolved. The CDR3 loop spans 12 amino acids. The germline V and J ends were trimmed by 5 bases and 5 bases, with 8 bases remaining between them. The germline gives CDR1 LGHDT, CDR2 YNNKEL (reference sequence). CDR3 DNA: TGTGCCAGCAGCTGGGTGGGAGATACGCAGTATTTT. It yields the protein CASSWVGDTQYF.

This chain connects TRBV7-3 to TRBJ2-1; 9 bases align to TRBD1. The CDR3 has 16 residues. V shed 5 bases, J shed 6 bases, and the junction held 11 bases outside the gene matches. Germline CDR1 SGHTA, CDR2 FQGTGA. DNA for the CDR3: TGTGCCAGCAGCGTAAACAGGGGGCGAGGGGGCAATGAGCAGTTCTTC. It specifies CASSVNRGRGGNEQFF.

The genes are TRBV7-8 and TRBJ2-1, with 10 bases lining up with TRBD1. This CDR3 contains 15 residues. With 6 bases clipped from V and 5 bases from J, the junction kept 7 bases outside the gene matches. The germline V gene encodes CDR1 SGHVS and CDR2 FQNEAQ. CDR3 sequence reads: CASRRGTGVNNEQFF. The DNA for the CDR3 is TGTGCCAGCAGACGGGGGACAGGGGTCAACAATGAGCAGTTCTTC.

This clonotype was observed a handful of times. The chain uses TRBV11-2 and TRBJ2-4, with D possibly called TRBD1 or TRBD2 (5 bases each). CDR1 and CDR2 (germline): SGHAT, FQNNGV. Deletions cut 5 bases from V and 7 bases from J, with 12 bases between. The CDR3 extends over 13 amino acids. CDR3 bases: TGTGCCAGCAGCCGAGGGGTCCGGAACATTCAGTACTTC. Its translation is CASSRGVRNIQYF.

This clonotype was seen many times. The chain combines TRBV5-1 with TRBJ1-1; 9 bases agree with TRBD1. The CDR3 sequence is 16 residues long. The germline CDR1 and CDR2 sequences are SGHRS and YFSETQ. After removal of 3 bases from V and 1 base from J, the junction contained 7 bases not matched to a gene. CDR3 nucleotide sequence: TGCGCCAGCAGCTCGACCCCGGGACAGGGGAACACTGAAGCTTTCTTT. This encodes CASSSTPGQGNTEAFF.

In this sample, this clonotype turned up a few times. The chain links TRBV5-1 to TRBJ1-1; 8 nucleotides line up with TRBD1. Germline V CDR1 and CDR2: SGHRS, YFSETQ. CDR3 length equals 13 residues. The V and J ends lost 5 bases and 4 bases, in that order; junction bases with no gene match: 4. CDR3 nucleotides: TGCGCCAGCAGACCTGGACAGGGCACTGAAGCTTTCTTT. It specifies CASRPGQGTEAFF.

J is TRBJ2-7 and V is TRBV6-5; no firm D call. Trimming took 2 bases from V and 4 from J, leaving 15 bases between them. Germline V gene data show CDR1 as MNHEY and CDR2 as SVGAGI. The CDR3 extends over 15 amino acids. The CDR3 protein is CASSYRARSGYEQYF. DNA for the CDR3: TGTGCCAGCAGTTACCGCGCCAGGTCGGGTTACGAGCAGTACTTC.

The chain combines TRBV5-1 with TRBJ2-5, with D possibly called TRBD1 or TRBD2 (5 bases each). The CDR3 contains 15 residues. Germline loops: CDR1 SGHRS, CDR2 YFSETQ. The germline V and J ends were trimmed by 0 bases and 0 bases, with 9 bases remaining between them. The CDR3 DNA sequence: TGCGCCAGCAGCTTGGTAGGGACGAACCAAGAGACCCAGTACTTC. Protein: CASSLVGTNQETQYF.